This T cell receptor (beta chain) appears in the sequencing data of a study of cytomegalovirus exposure and HLA in healthy donors. Study outcomes and limitations: Earlier results showed most TCR beta V segments being productive about 90% or about 30% of the time. While the bulk of TCR sequences proved rare, some public TCRs turned up in many donors. Immune exposure was documented only through CMV serostatus.

The PCR had 60 Vbeta and 13 Jbeta primers. Sequencing was performed with immunoSEQ multiplex PCR; in TCRdb, only in-frame clones are kept and a portion is missing. The repertoire holds around 130,000 clones, with about 70% as singletons. Points on this clone: The target antigen is unknown.

This CDR3 is built from 17 residues. The germline V gene encodes CDR1 SGHAT and CDR2 FQNNGV. V was cut by 5 bases and J by 4 bases, with 21 bases left in between. The sequence derives from a woman aged 40 to 50 in good health and CMV-seropositive. Sequences were obtained from PBMCs. The J gene is TRBJ2-1, the V gene TRBV11-2; the D gene is possibly TRBD1 (5 bases). The CDR3 region is CASSLHQGALGYNEQFF. CDR3 sequence (DNA): TGTGCCAGCAGCCTCCACCAAGGGGCGCTGGGGTACAATGAGCAGTTCTTC.